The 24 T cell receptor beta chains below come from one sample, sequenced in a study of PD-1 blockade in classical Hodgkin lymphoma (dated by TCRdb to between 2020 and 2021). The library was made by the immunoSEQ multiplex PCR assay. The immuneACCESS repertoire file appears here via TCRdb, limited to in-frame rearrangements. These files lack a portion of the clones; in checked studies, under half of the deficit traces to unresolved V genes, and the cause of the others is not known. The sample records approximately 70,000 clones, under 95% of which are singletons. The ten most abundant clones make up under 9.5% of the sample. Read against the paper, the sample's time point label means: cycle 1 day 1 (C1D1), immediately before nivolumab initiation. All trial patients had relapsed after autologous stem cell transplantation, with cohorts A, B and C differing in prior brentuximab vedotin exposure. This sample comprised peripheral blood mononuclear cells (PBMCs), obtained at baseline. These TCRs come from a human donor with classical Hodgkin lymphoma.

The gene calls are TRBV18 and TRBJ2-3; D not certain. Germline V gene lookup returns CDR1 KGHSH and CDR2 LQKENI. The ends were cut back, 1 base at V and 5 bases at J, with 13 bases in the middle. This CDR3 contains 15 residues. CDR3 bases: TGTGCCAGCTCACCACTGATAGGGTTCAAAGATACGCAGTATTTT. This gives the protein CASSPLIGFKDTQYF.

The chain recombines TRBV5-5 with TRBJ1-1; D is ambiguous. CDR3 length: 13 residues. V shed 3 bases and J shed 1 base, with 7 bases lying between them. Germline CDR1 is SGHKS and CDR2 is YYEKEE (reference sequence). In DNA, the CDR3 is TGTGCCAGCAGCTCGCATAAGAACACTGAAGCTTTCTTT. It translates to CASSSHKNTEAFF.

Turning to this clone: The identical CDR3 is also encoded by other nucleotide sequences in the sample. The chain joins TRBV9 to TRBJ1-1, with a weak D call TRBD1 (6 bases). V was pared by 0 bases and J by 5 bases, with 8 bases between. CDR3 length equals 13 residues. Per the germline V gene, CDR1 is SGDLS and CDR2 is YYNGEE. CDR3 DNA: TGTGCCAGCAGCGTAGGGGGGGCTACTGAAGCTTTCTTT. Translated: CASSVGGATEAFF.

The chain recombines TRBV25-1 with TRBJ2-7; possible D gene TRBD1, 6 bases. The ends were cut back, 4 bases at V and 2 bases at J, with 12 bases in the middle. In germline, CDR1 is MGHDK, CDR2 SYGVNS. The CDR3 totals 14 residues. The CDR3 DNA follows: TGTGCCAGCAGTGGCACAGGGTTTACCTACGAGCAGTACTTC. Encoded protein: CASSGTGFTYEQYF.

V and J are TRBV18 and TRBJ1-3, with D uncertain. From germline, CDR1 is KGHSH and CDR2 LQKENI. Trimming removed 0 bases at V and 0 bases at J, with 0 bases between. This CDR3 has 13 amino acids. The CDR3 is CASSPPSGNTIYF. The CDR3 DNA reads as TGTGCCAGCTCACCACCCTCTGGAAACACCATATATTTT.

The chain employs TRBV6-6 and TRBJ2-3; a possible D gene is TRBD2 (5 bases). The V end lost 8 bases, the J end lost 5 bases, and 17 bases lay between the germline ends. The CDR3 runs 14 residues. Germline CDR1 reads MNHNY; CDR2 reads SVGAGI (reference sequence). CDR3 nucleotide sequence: TGTGCCAGCGCGACGGGGTCCGGAAGAGATACGCAGTATTTT. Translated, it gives CASATGSGRDTQYF.

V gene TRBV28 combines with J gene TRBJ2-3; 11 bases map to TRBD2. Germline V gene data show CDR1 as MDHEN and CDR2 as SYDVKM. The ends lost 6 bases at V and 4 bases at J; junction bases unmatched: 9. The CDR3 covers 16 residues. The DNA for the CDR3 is TGTGCCAGCAGCCCTACTAGCGGGAGCGAGGCAGATACGCAGTATTTT. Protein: CASSPTSGSEADTQYF.

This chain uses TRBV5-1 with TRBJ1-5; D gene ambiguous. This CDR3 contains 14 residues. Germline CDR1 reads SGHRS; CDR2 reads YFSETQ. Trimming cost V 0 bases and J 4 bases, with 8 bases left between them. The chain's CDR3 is CASSLEPKNQPQHF. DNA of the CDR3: TGCGCCAGCAGCTTGGAGCCGAAGAATCAGCCCCAGCATTTT. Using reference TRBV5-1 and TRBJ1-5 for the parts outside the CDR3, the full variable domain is KAGVTQTPRYLIKTRGQQVTLSCSPISGHRSVSWYQQTPGQGLQFLFEYFSETQRNKGNFPGRFSGRQFSNSRSEMNVSTLELGDSALYLCASSLEPKNQPQHFGDGTRLSIL.

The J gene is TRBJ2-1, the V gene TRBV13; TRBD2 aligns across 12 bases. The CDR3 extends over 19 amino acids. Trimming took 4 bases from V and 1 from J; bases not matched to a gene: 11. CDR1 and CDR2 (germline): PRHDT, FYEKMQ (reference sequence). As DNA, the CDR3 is TGTGCCAGCAGCTCCCCGCTAGCGGGGGGGCCCGTTTCCTACAATGAGCAGTTCTTC. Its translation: CASSSPLAGGPVSYNEQFF.

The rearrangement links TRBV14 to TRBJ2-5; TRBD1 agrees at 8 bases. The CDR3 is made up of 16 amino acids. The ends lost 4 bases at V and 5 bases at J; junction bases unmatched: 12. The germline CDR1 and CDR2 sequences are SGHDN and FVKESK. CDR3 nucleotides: TGTGCCAGCAGCCGAAGATGGGGGACAGGTGGGGAGACCCAGTACTTC. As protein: CASSRRWGTGGETQYF.

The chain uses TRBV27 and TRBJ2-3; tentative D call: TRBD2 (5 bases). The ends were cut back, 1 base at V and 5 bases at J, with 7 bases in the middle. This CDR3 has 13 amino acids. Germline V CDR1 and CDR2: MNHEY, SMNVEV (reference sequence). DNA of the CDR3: TGTGCCAGCAGTTTATATGGAGGAGATACGCAGTATTTT. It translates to CASSLYGGDTQYF.

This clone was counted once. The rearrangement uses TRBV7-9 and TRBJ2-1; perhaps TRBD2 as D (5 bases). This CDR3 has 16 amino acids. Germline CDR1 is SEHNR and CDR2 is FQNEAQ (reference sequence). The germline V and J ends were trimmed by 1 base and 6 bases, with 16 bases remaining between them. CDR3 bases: TGTGCCAGCAGCTTAGTTCCCGCGGAGGACCCCAATGAGCAGTTCTTC. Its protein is CASSLVPAEDPNEQFF.

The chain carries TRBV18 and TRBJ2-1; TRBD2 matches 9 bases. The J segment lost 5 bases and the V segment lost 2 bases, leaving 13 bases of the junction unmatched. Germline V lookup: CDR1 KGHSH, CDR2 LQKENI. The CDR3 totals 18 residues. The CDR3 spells CASSPGTPSGTRHNEQFF. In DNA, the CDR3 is TGTGCCAGCTCACCAGGAACGCCTAGCGGGACCAGGCACAATGAGCAGTTCTTC. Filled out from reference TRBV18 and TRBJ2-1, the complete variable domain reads NAGVMQNPRHLVRRRGQEARLRCSPMKGHSHVYWYRQLPEEGLKFMVYLQKENIIDESGMPKERFSAEFPKEGPSILRIQQVVRGDSAAYFCASSPGTPSGTRHNEQFFGPGTRLTVL.

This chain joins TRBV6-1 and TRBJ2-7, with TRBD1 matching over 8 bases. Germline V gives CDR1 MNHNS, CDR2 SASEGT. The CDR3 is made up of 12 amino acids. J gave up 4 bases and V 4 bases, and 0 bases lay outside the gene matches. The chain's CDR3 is CASSGQGYEQYF. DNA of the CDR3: TGTGCCAGCAGTGGACAGGGGTACGAGCAGTACTTC.

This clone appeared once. The CDR3 spells CASSESIGDTQYF. CDR3 bases: TGCGCCAGCAGTGAGTCGATAGGAGATACGCAGTATTTT. The chain has TRBV10-2 and TRBJ2-3; D is ambiguous. CDR1 and CDR2 from the germline V gene are WSHSY and SAAADI. The ends were cut back, 0 bases at V and 5 bases at J, with 6 bases in the middle. This CDR3 comprises 13 residues.

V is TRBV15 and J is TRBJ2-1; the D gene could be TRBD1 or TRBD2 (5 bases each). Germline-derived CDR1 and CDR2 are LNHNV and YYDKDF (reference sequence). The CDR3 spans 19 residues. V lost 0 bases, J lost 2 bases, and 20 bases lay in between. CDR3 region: CATSRESRALEGTYNEQFF. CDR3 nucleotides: TGTGCCACCAGCAGAGAGTCCAGGGCTCTAGAGGGGACCTACAATGAGCAGTTCTTC.

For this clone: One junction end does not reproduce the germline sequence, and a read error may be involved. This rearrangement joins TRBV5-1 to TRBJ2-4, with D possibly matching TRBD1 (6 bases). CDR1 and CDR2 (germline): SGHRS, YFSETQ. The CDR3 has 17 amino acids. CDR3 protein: CASRLDFRDNLKNIQYF. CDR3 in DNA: TGCGCCAGCAGATTGGACTTCCGGGACAACCTCAAAAACATTCAGTACTTC.

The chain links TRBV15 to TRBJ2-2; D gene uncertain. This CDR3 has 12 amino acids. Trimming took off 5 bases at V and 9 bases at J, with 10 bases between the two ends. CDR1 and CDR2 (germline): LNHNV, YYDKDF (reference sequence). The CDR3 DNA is TGTGCCACCAGCCCCGACCATAGGGAGCTGTTTTTT. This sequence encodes CATSPDHRELFF.

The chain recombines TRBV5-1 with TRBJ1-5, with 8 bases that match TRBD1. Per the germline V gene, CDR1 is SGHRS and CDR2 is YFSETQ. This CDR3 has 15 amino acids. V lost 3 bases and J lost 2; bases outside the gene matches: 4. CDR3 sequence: CASSSDRDGNQPQHF. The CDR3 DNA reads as TGCGCCAGCAGCTCGGACAGGGACGGCAATCAGCCCCAGCATTTT. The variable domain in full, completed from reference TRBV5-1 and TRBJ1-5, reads KAGVTQTPRYLIKTRGQQVTLSCSPISGHRSVSWYQQTPGQGLQFLFEYFSETQRNKGNFPGRFSGRQFSNSRSEMNVSTLELGDSALYLCASSSDRDGNQPQHFGDGTRLSIL.

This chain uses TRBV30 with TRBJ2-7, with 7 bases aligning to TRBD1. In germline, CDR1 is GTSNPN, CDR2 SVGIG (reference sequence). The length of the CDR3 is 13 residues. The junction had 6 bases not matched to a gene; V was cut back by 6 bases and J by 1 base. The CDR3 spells CACPNRGSYEQYF. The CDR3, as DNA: TGTGCCTGTCCCAACAGGGGTTCCTACGAGCAGTACTTC.

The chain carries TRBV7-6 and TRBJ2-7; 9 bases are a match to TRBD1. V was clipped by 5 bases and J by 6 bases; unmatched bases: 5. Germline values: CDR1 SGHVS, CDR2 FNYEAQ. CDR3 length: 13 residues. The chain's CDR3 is CASSRGQGGEQYF. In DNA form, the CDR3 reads TGTGCCAGCAGCCGGGGACAGGGAGGCGAGCAGTACTTC.

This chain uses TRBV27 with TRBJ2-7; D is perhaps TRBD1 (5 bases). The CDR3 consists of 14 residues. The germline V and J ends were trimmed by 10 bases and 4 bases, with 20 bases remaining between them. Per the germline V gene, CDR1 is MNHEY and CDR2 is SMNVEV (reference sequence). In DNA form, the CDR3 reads TGTGCCACAGGGCCCCGTAAAGGGTCGTACGAGCAGTACTTC. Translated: CATGPRKGSYEQYF.

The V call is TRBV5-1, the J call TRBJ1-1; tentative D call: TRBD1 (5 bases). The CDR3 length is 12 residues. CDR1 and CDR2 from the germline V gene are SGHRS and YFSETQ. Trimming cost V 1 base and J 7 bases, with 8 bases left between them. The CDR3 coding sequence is TGCGCCAGCAGCTTGACAGGTGATGAAGCTTTCTTT. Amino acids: CASSLTGDEAFF.

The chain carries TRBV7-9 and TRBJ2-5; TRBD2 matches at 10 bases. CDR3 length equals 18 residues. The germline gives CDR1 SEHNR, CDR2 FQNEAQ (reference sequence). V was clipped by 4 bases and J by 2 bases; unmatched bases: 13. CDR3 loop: CASSSRASGGPTQETQYF. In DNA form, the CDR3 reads TGTGCCAGCAGCTCCCGAGCTAGCGGGGGCCCTACTCAAGAGACCCAGTACTTC.